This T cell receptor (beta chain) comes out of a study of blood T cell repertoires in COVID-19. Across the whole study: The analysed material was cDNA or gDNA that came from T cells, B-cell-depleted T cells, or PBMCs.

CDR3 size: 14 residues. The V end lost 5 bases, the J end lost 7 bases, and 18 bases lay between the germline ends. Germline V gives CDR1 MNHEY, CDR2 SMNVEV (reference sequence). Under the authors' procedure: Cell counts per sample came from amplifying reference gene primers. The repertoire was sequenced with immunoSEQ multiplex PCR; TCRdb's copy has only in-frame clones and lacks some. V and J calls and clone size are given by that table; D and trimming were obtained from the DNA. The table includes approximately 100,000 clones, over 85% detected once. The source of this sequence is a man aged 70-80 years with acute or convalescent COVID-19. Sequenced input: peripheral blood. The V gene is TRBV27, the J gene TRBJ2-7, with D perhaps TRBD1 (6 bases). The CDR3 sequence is CASSPRPWTVEQYF. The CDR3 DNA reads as TGTGCCAGCAGTCCCCGTCCCTGGACAGTTGAGCAGTACTTC.